Included here is one T cell receptor (beta chain) sequence, with context. Trimming cost V 5 bases and J 7 bases; bases outside gene matches: 10. The CDR3 has 16 amino acids. Per the germline V gene, CDR1 is SGHTA and CDR2 is FQGNSA. These data originate in a study of blood T cell repertoires in COVID-19. TCRdb's copy holds only in-frame clones and misses some; the assay was immunoSEQ multiplex PCR. The sample consists of over 120,000 clones, approximately 90% of them appearing once. This TCR was sampled from a man aged 45-65 years who had recovered from COVID-19. The J gene is TRBJ1-6, the V gene TRBV7-2, with 8 positions matching TRBD1. The sequenced material came from PBMCs or T cells enriched from blood (not recorded which). CDR3 amino acids: CASSPKDRVPNSPLHF. The CDR3 bases are TGTGCCAGCAGCCCAAAGGACAGGGTCCCGAATTCACCCCTCCACTTT.